This TCR beta chain was sequenced for a study of CD8 T cells in ankylosing spondylitis. Points from the study as a whole: Blood of patients with ankylosing spondylitis appeared to be characterized by a TCR beta motif of 8 or 9 highly homologous variants. According to the report, clones linked to the disease were significantly enriched in matched synovial fluid samples taken from ankylosing spondylitis patients.

This clonotype has a count of ten or more. The antigen is not known. TCRdb reprocessed the 5' RACE reads with MiXCR, giving one entry per CDR3 protein. The sample includes more than 650,000 distinct CDR3 sequences, about 12% seen only once; the top ten take more than 0.5%. CDR3 size: 16 residues. Germline V gene sequence: CDR1 DFQATT, CDR2 SNEGSKA (reference sequence). Trimming at V came to 5 bases and at J to 3 bases, leaving 8 bases not matched to a gene. What was sequenced was blood, either unsorted or a sorted T cell fraction (not recorded which). This receptor was obtained from a male donor with ankylosing spondylitis. The chain employs TRBV20-1 and TRBJ2-3; 13 nucleotides agree with TRBD2. The CDR3, as DNA: TGCAGTGCTCCTCGACTAGCGGGGGGCCTTACAGATACGCAGTATTTT. Translating gives CSAPRLAGGLTDTQYF.